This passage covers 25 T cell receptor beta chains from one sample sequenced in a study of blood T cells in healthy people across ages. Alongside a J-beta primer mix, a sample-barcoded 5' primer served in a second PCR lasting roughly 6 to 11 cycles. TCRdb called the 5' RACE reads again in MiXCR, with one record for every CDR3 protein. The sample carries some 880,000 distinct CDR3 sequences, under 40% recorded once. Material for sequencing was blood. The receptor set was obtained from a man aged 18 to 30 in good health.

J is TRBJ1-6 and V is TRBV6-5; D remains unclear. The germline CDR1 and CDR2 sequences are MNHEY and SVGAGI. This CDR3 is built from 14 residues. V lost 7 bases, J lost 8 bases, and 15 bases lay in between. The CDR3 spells CASKYRTDYSPLHF. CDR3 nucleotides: TGTGCCAGCAAGTATCGGACGGATTATTCACCCCTCCACTTT.

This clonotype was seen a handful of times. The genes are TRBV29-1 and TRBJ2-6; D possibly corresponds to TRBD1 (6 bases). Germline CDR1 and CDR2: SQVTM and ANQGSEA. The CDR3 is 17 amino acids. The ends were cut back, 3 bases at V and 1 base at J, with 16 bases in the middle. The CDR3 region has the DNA TGCAGCGTTGAGAAACAGGGTGTATGGTCTGGGGCCAACGTCCTGACTTTC. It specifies CSVEKQGVWSGANVLTF.

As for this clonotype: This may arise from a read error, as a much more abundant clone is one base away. The CDR3 DNA is TGTGCTGGTGGTCAACGACCCTACGAGCAGTACTTC. Protein: CAGGQRPYEQYF. This rearrangement joins TRBV12-5 to TRBJ2-7; D call uncertain. CDR1 and CDR2 from the germline V gene are LGHNT and FRNRAP. This CDR3 is 12 amino acids long.

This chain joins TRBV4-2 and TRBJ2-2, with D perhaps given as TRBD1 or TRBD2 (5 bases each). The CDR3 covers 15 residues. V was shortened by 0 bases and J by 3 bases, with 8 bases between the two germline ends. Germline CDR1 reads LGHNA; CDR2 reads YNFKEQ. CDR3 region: CASSQEGPHTGELFF. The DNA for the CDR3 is TGTGCCAGCAGCCAAGAGGGACCGCACACCGGGGAGCTGTTTTTT.

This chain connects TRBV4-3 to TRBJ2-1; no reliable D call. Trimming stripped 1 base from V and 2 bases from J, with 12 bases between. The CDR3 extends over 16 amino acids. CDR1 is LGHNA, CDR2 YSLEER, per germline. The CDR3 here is CASSQALTQAYNEQFF. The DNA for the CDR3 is TGCGCCAGCAGCCAAGCTCTGACGCAAGCCTACAATGAGCAGTTCTTC.

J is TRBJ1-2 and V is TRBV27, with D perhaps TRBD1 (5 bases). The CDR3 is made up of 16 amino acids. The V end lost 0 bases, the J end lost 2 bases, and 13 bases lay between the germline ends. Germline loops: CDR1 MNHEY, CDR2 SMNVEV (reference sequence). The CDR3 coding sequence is TGTGCCAGCAGTTTATCCCTCCCGGGGGGGAACTATGGCTACACCTTC. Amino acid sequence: CASSLSLPGGNYGYTF.

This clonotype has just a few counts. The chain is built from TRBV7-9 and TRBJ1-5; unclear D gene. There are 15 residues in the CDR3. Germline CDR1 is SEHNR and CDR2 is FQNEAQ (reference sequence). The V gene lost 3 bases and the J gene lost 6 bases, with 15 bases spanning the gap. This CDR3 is CASSFEGPGSQPQHF. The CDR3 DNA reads TGTGCCAGCAGCTTTGAGGGTCCCGGTTCTCAGCCCCAGCATTTT. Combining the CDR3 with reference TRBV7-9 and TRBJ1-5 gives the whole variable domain DTGVSQNPRHKITKRGQNVTFRCDPISEHNRLYWYRQTLGQGPEFLTYFQNEAQLEKSRLLSDRFSAERPKGSFSTLEIQRTEQGDSAMYLCASSFEGPGSQPQHFGDGTRLSIL.

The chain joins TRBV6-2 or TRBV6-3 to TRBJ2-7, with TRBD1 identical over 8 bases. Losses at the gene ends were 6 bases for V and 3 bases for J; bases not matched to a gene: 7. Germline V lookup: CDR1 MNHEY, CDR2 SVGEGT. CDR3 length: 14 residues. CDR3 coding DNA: TGTGCCAGCAGGTCAGGGGGCTTTAACTACGAGCAGTACTTC. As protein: CASRSGGFNYEQYF.

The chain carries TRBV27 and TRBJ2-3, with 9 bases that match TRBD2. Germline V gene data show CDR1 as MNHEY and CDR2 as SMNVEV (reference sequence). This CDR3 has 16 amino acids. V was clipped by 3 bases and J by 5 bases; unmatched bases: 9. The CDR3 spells CASSFGSGGFRDTQYF. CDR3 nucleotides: TGTGCCAGCAGTTTCGGTAGCGGGGGTTTTAGAGATACGCAGTATTTT.

The CDR3 loop reads CASGQHTDTQYF. The CDR3 DNA reads as TGTGCTAGTGGCCAGCACACAGATACGCAGTATTTT. The chain employs TRBV12-5 and TRBJ2-3; D is ambiguous. The CDR3 is made up of 12 amino acids. The V end lost 6 bases, the J end lost 2 bases, and 6 bases lay between the germline ends. The V gene's germline CDR1 is LGHNT and CDR2 FRNRAP.

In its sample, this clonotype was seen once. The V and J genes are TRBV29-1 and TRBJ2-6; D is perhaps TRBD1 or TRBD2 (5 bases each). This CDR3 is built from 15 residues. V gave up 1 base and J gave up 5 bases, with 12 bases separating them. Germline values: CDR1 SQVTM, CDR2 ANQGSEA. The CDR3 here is CSVEAPEGRANVLTF. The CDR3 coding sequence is TGCAGCGTTGAAGCTCCCGAGGGGAGGGCCAACGTCCTGACTTTC.

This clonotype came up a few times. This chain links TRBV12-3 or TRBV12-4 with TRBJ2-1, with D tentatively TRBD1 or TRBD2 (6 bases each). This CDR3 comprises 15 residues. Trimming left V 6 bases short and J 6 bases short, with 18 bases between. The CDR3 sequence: CASSPGASAINEQFF. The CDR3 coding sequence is TGTGCCAGCAGCCCGGGGGCTAGCGCGATCAATGAGCAGTTCTTC.

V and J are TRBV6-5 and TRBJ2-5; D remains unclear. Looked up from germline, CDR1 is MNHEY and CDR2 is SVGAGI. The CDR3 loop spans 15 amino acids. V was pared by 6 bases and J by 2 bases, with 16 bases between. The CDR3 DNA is TGTGCCAGCAGAAGAGTCGAACGGACGCAAGAGACCCAGTACTTC. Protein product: CASRRVERTQETQYF.

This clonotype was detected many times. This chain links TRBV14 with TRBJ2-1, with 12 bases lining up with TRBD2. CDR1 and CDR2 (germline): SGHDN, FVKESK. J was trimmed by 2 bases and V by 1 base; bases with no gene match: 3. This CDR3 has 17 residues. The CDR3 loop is CASSQGLAGDPYNEQFF. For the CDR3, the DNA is TGTGCCAGCAGCCAAGGACTAGCGGGGGACCCCTACAATGAGCAGTTCTTC.

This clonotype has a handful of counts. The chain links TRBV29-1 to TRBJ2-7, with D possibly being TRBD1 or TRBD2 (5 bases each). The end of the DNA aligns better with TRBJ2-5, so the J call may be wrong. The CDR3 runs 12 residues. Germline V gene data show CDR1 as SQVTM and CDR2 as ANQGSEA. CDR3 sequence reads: CSVEDGGETQYF. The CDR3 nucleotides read TGCAGCGTTGAAGATGGGGGTGAGACCCAGTACTTC.

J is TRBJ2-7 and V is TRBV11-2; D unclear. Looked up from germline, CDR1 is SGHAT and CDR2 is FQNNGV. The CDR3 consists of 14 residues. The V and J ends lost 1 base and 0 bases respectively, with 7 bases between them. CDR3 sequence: CASSLAWSSYEQYF. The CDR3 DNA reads TGTGCCAGCAGCTTAGCGTGGAGCTCCTACGAGCAGTACTTC.

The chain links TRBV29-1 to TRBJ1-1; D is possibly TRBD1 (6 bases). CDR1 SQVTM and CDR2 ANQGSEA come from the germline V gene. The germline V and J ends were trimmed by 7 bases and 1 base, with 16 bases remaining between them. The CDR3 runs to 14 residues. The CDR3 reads CSAHKGGGNTEAFF. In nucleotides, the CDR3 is TGCAGCGCTCATAAAGGGGGGGGGAACACTGAAGCTTTCTTT.

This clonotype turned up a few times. The CDR3 is CAISGGTEQETQYF. As DNA, the CDR3 is TGTGCCATCAGTGGCGGGACAGAACAAGAGACCCAGTACTTC. This chain connects TRBV10-3 to TRBJ2-5, with TRBD1 as a possible D gene (7 bases). This CDR3 has 14 residues. Trimming cost V 4 bases and J 2 bases, with 11 bases left between them. Germline V gene lookup returns CDR1 ENHRY and CDR2 SYGVKD.

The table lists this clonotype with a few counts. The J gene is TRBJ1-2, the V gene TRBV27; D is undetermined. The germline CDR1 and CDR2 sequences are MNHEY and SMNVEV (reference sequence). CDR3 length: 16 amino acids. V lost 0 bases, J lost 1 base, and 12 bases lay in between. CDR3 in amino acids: CASSLSRGGSNYGYTF. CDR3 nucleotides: TGTGCCAGCAGTTTATCCCGGGGAGGAAGTAACTATGGCTACACCTTC.

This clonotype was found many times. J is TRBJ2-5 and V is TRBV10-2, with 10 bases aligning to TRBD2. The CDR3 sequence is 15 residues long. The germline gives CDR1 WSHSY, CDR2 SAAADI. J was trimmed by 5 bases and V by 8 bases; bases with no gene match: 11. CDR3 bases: TGCGCCAGCCGGACTAGCGGTGAATCCGAGGAGACCCAGTACTTC. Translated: CASRTSGESEETQYF.

The CDR3 loop reads CASSFDRDTSYGYTF. The CDR3 coding sequence is TGTGCCAGCAGCTTTGACCGGGACACCAGTTATGGCTACACCTTC. The chain carries TRBV7-2 and TRBJ1-2, with D perhaps matching TRBD1 (6 bases). Trimming pared 3 bases from V and 5 bases from J, leaving 16 bases between. The germline gives CDR1 SGHTA, CDR2 FQGNSA. The CDR3 runs 15 residues.

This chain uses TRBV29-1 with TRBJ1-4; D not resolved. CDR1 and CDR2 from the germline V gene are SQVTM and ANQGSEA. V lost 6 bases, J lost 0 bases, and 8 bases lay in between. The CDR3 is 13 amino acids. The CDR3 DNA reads TGCAGCGTGCTCCATACAACTAATGAAAAACTGTTTTTT. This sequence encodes CSVLHTTNEKLFF.

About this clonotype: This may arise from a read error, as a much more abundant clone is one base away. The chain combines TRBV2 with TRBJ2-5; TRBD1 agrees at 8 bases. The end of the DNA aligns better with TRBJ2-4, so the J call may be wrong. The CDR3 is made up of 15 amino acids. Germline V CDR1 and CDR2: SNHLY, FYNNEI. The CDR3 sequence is CAGSEEGQGAGIQYF. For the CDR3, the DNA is TGTGCCGGCAGTGAAGAGGGTCAGGGGGCAGGCATTCAGTACTTC.

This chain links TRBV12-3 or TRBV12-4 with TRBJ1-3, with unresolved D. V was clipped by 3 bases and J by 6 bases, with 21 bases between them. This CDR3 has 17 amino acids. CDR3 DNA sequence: TGTGCCAGCAGTTTGGTTCTGGGCAGCTACATTGAAAACACCATATATTTT. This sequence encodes CASSLVLGSYIENTIYF.

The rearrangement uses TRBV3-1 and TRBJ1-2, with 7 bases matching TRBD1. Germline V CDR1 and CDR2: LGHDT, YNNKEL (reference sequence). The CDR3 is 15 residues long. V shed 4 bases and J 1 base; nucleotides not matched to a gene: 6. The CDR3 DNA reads TGTGCCAGCAGCCTCTCGACAGGGCTTAACTATGGCTACACCTTC. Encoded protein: CASSLSTGLNYGYTF.